This T cell receptor beta chain was profiled in a study of T cell changes during pregnancy in multiple sclerosis. Data came from immunoSEQ multiplex PCR; TCRdb stores just in-frame clones and leaves some out. The repertoire has 26,000 or so clones, 80% to 95% of them found once; the top ten carry 6.2%. V lost 1 base and J lost 0, with 14 bases in between. The CDR3 loop spans 17 amino acids. Germline V gene lookup returns CDR1 SGDLS and CDR2 YYNGEE. The genes are TRBV9 and TRBJ2-1; TRBD2 is a possible D gene (5 bases). This receptor was identified in a female donor with multiple sclerosis, enrolled in a pregnancy study. The sequencing here drew on CD8+ T cells from peripheral blood mononuclear cells, taken before pregnancy. DNA of the CDR3: TGTGCCAGCAGCGTACGCCCTGCTGGGAGCTCCTACAATGAGCAGTTCTTC. As protein: CASSVRPAGSSYNEQFF.